Included here is one TCR beta chain sequence, with context. This specimen belongs to a study of CD8+ T cells in alopecia areata. This sample's treatment: oral pan-JAK inhibitor, 5-10 mg twice daily. Extraction and reverse transcription of RNA yielded cDNA as the sequencing template. Sequenced by immunoSEQ multiplex PCR; TCRdb stores in-frame clones only, minus some. The data hold 190,000 or so clones, with 58% observed a single time. Germline CDR1 DFQATT, CDR2 SNEGSKA (reference sequence). V was cut by 7 bases and J by 3 bases, with 10 bases left in between. The CDR3 is made up of 11 amino acids. Sample: CD8+ T cells sorted from blood, taken at week 24, from a patient treated with tofacitinib. The V and J genes are TRBV20-1 and TRBJ2-7, with no clear D. This clonotype was obtained from a human donor with alopecia areata. DNA for the CDR3: TGCAGTGTACTCAACCTCTACGAGCAGTACTTC. This sequence encodes CSVLNLYEQYF.